This entry features one T cell receptor (beta chain) sequence. No cognate antigen has been identified for it. No much larger clone exists at a distance of one base, and base qualities are not known. The sample comes from a study of beta chain features in type 1 diabetes (dated by TCRdb to 2017 to 2018). For context, the study as a whole: Mean age, gender distribution, total cell number and subset yield did not differ between patients and healthy donors. A total of about 99,000,000 sorted cells were examined across all samples, and RNA yield correlated strongly with the number of cells per subset. The study compared TCRB repertoires of sorted circulating CD4+ T cell subsets between recently diagnosed type 1 diabetes patients and matched healthy donors. Regulatory and stem cell-like memory subsets were obtained from only 8 patients and about 8 healthy donors, while naive and central memory subsets were obtained from all 28 donors. The full study reports these points: Because small numbers of individuals were included in the HLA sub-analyses, any influence of HLA type on TCRB rearrangement was left unresolved. Type 1 diabetes patients showed a moderate but significant shortening of TCRB CDR3 length in all four CD4+ subsets. PCR might favor shorter templates, but patient and control samples were amplified and corrected together, so any skew would affect both groups equally. At VDJ recombination sites, patients with type 1 diabetes made fewer insertions and deleted more nucleotides, a pattern implying thymic rearrangement abnormalities. The naive, central memory and regulatory TCRB repertoires appeared to resemble one another more closely among patients than among healthy donors. Because cDNA was sequenced instead of genomic DNA, highly expressing activated cells could be over-represented, though the groups showed no difference in activation or CD3 levels.

Each donor gave one peripheral blood draw, averaging roughly 0.11 L, which was collected into heparinised tubes. Naive, central memory, regulatory and stem cell-like memory CD4+ T cells were sorted on a BD FACSAria II using a panel including CD45RO, CCR7, CD25, CD127, CD95 and CD27. Every sorted population had a purity above 95%. PBMCs were isolated immediately by Lymphoprep density gradient centrifugation and stained directly without culture. So that batch effects would be minimized, each experiment stained and sorted samples in pairs, pairing one healthy donor with one patient. The High Capacity cDNA Reverse Transcription Kit was used to reverse transcribe all of the isolated RNA, meaning that expressed TCRB transcripts were what got sequenced. Deep immunoSEQ sequencing was applied to naive, central memory and regulatory T cell samples, giving an average of around 3.8 million total reads per sample. Sorted cells were lysed in RLT buffer, and RNA was extracted using DNase-treated RNeasy Micro or Mini kits according to cell number. To prevent cross-contamination, every cell subset was processed on its own, while patient and healthy donor samples were processed together. The immunoSEQ multiplex PCR was used to amplify TCRB sequences from cDNA, yielding 87-bp fragments that span the CDR3 region. Sequencing of the amplicons was done on the Illumina HiSeq platform. From the authors' description of their analysis: PCR bias was computationally corrected using synthetic template baselines, reads within Hamming distance 2 were collapsed, and singletons that could not be merged were discarded. By aligning reads against IMGT, V, D and J genes, CDR3 length, and insertions or deletions at six rearrangement sites were assigned. Clonotype counts were normalized to sorted cell number within each subset before computing true diversity and Gini coefficients with the tcR R package. The overlap coefficient, calculated on TCRB nucleotide sequences, was used to measure repertoire sharing. As a proxy for the pre-selection repertoire, out-of-frame TCRB sequences from naive cells were analyzed. Here the immuneACCESS table is served through TCRdb, limited to in-frame sequences with V and J called. Missing clones are a known gap in these copies; in checked studies unresolved V genes cover under half, and the rest lacks a known reason. For V, J and clone size, that table is used; D and trimming come from the DNA. This sample has about 260,000 clones in its table, and roughly 20% of those were observed once. The ten largest clones capture more than 0.025% of the sample.

V gives up 0 bases and J gives up 11 bases, and the segment between their germline ends measures 15 bases. The CDR1 and CDR2 encoded by the germline V gene are ENHRY and SYGVKD. The CDR3 spans 14 residues, from the cysteine through the phenylalanine. Just CDR3 DNA is preserved here, 42 bases in frame from base 1. This receptor was obtained from a middle-aged woman with type 1 diabetes. The sequenced material came from naive CD4+ T cells from blood. The meaning of the sample's cell subset or site label: true naive CD4+ T cells. The V and J genes are TRBV10-3 and TRBJ2-3; TRBD2 could be the D gene, as 5 bases match. The CDR3 reads as follows: CAISESGLEDGQYF. The DNA reads as follows: TGTGCCATCAGTGAGTCCGGCTTGGAGGACGGGCAGTATTTT.